This TCR beta chain came from a study of CD4 and CD8 cells across lung adenocarcinoma regions. There are a few counts of this clonotype. Relative to the germline gene, one junction end is altered; a read error may explain this. Donors had localized lung adenocarcinoma, a non-small cell lung cancer. TCRdb processed the PCR reads anew with MiXCR; each CDR3 protein has one entry. The data hold about 27,000 distinct CDR3 sequences, with 53% observed a single time. The CDR3 has 16 residues. CDR1 and CDR2 from the germline V gene are WNHNN and SYGVQD (reference sequence). This sequence joins TRBV10-1 and TRBJ2-3; TRBD2 agrees at 12 bases. The clonotype comes from a male donor with lung adenocarcinoma. The CD4 and CD8 labels of this study may be unreliable. The sample consisted of CD8+ T cells from the center of a lung tumor. CDR3 nucleotides: TGCGCCAGCAGTGAACCGACTAGCGGGAGTAGGGAGACGCAGTACTTT. As protein: CASSEPTSGSRETQYF.